Presented here are 26 T cell receptor beta chains from one specimen sequenced in a study of blood T cell repertoires in COVID-19. The table came from immunoSEQ multiplex PCR; TCRdb's copy has only in-frame clones and leaves some out. The data show 95,000 to 100,000 clones, over 75% seen once. Sequenced sample: peripheral blood. The receptors originated from a woman aged 25-40 years with acute or convalescent COVID-19.

The chain couples TRBV7-9 to TRBJ2-7; a weak D match, TRBD1 (6 bases). CDR3 size: 16 residues. V lost 0 bases and J lost 2, with 14 bases in between. Germline CDR1 and CDR2: SEHNR and FQNEAQ (reference sequence). In nucleotides, the CDR3 is TGTGCCAGCAGCTTAGCTCAGGGGCGAGTAACCTACGAGCAGTACTTC. Protein sequence: CASSLAQGRVTYEQYF.

The chain is built from TRBV12-3 or TRBV12-4 and TRBJ1-5, with D unclear. The CDR3 is 12 residues long. V lost 6 bases and J 6 bases, leaving 9 bases between the germline ends. CDR3 residues: CASSRSSQPQHF. CDR3 DNA: TGTGCCAGCAGCCGTTCTAGTCAGCCCCAGCATTTT.

This clone was detected once. The chain employs TRBV18 and TRBJ1-4, with a tentative D call TRBD1 (5 bases). With 6 bases removed from V and 8 bases from J, the gap between germline ends came to 22 bases. The CDR3 is 16 amino acids. Germline lookup yields CDR1 KGHSH and CDR2 LQKENI. The CDR3 nucleotides read TGTGCCAGCTCCGGGGCAGTGACCTCCGCGGGGGAAAAACTGTTTTTT. The encoded protein is CASSGAVTSAGEKLFF. The variable domain in full, completed from reference TRBV18 and TRBJ1-4, reads NAGVMQNPRHLVRRRGQEARLRCSPMKGHSHVYWYRQLPEEGLKFMVYLQKENIIDESGMPKERFSAEFPKEGPSILRIQQVVRGDSAAYFCASSGAVTSAGEKLFFGSGTQLSVL.

The chain carries TRBV7-2 and TRBJ1-2, with 9 bases aligning to TRBD1. Germline V CDR1 and CDR2: SGHTA, FQGNSA. This CDR3 region has 14 residues. Trimming cost V 4 bases and J 8 bases; bases outside gene matches: 8. CDR3 DNA: TGTGCCAGCAGCTCCCTCCGACAGGGGGGCGGCTACACCTTC. This encodes CASSSLRQGGGYTF.

The CDR3 DNA reads TGTGCCATCAGTGAAGGGACAGGGGGCGCGGGGAATCAGCCCCAGCATTTT. As protein: CAISEGTGGAGNQPQHF. V gene TRBV10-3 combines with J gene TRBJ1-5; 12 bases align to TRBD1. Germline loops: CDR1 ENHRY, CDR2 SYGVKD. V shed 3 bases, J shed 4 bases, and the junction held 7 bases outside the gene matches. This CDR3 has 17 residues.

The V call is TRBV12-5, the J call TRBJ2-2; TRBD2 matches 15 bases. J gave up 5 bases and V 4 bases, and 14 bases lay outside the gene matches. Per germline, CDR1 LGHNT and CDR2 FRNRAP. The CDR3 loop spans 20 amino acids. This chain's CDR3 is CASGSPPWTSGGAGTGELFF. CDR3 in DNA: TGTGCTAGTGGTTCCCCCCCCTGGACTAGCGGGGGGGCGGGTACCGGGGAGCTGTTTTTT.

The J gene is TRBJ2-7, the V gene TRBV19; 7 nucleotides agree with TRBD1. Looked up from germline, CDR1 is LNHDA and CDR2 is SQIVND (reference sequence). CDR3 length equals 13 residues. The junction had 4 bases not matched to a gene; V was cut back by 2 bases and J by 6 bases. The CDR3: CASSISRGLEQYF. The CDR3, as DNA: TGTGCCAGTAGTATAAGTAGGGGGCTCGAGCAGTACTTC. The whole variable domain, filled in from reference TRBV19 and TRBJ2-7, reads DGGITQSPKYLFRKEGQNVTLSCEQNLNHDAMYWYRQDPGQGLRLIYYSQIVNDFQKGDIAEGYSVSREKKESFPLTVTSAQKNPTAFYLCASSISRGLEQYFGPGTRLTVT.

The chain combines TRBV7-9 with TRBJ2-7, with 9 bases aligning to TRBD1. The CDR3 runs 17 residues. CDR1 is SEHNR and CDR2 is FQNEAQ in the germline V gene (reference sequence). V shed 5 bases, J shed 2 bases, and the junction held 13 bases outside the gene matches. CDR3 nucleotides: TGTGCCAGCAGCCCCGTTGCGGGACAGGGCAATCCCTACGAGCAGTACTTC. This sequence encodes CASSPVAGQGNPYEQYF. The full variable domain, with the rest looked up from reference TRBV7-9 and TRBJ2-7, is DTGVSQNPRHKITKRGQNVTFRCDPISEHNRLYWYRQTLGQGPEFLTYFQNEAQLEKSRLLSDRFSAERPKGSFSTLEIQRTEQGDSAMYLCASSPVAGQGNPYEQYFGPGTRLTVT.

The chain carries TRBV11-2 and TRBJ2-1; D might be TRBD2 (7 bases). Germline V gene data show CDR1 as SGHAT and CDR2 as FQNNGV. V shed 0 bases and J shed 2 bases, with 8 bases lying between them. This CDR3 spans 15 amino acids. CDR3: CASSLERGPYNEQFF. The CDR3 nucleotides are TGTGCCAGCAGCTTAGAGCGGGGGCCCTACAATGAGCAGTTCTTC.

CDR3 sequence: CASSRQRLINEKLFF. In DNA, the CDR3 is TGTGCCAGTAGCCGACAGAGATTAATTAATGAAAAACTGTTTTTT. This sequence joins TRBV19 and TRBJ1-4; weak D call: TRBD1 (5 bases). Germline values: CDR1 LNHDA, CDR2 SQIVND (reference sequence). The germline V and J ends were trimmed by 6 bases and 4 bases, with 15 bases remaining between them. The length of the CDR3 is 15 residues. Together with reference TRBV19 and TRBJ1-4, the CDR3 gives the full variable domain: DGGITQSPKYLFRKEGQNVTLSCEQNLNHDAMYWYRQDPGQGLRLIYYSQIVNDFQKGDIAEGYSVSREKKESFPLTVTSAQKNPTAFYLCASSRQRLINEKLFFGSGTQLSVL.

This clone was observed once. This rearrangement joins TRBV6-6 to TRBJ1-5; perhaps TRBD1 as D (6 bases). V lost 2 bases to trimming and J lost 3 bases, with 14 bases between them. This CDR3 is built from 16 residues. Germline CDR1 MNHNY, CDR2 SVGAGI (reference sequence). Written as DNA, the CDR3 is TGTGCCAGCAGTTACATCGGGGGGCAGATCAATCAGCCCCAGCATTTT. This translates into CASSYIGGQINQPQHF.

The genes are TRBV5-1 and TRBJ1-1; D might be TRBD1 (6 bases). The CDR3 spans 22 residues. The germline V gene has CDR1 SGHRS and CDR2 YFSETQ. Trimming stripped 0 bases from V and 1 base from J, with 31 bases between. CDR3 in amino acids: CASSLAVLYSGTLQIGNTEAFF. As DNA, the CDR3 is TGCGCCAGCAGCTTGGCGGTGCTTTACTCCGGGACACTCCAGATCGGGAACACTGAAGCTTTCTTT.

The chain combines TRBV5-6 with TRBJ1-5, with a weak D call TRBD1 (5 bases). The CDR3 runs 15 residues. Between the trimmed V and J ends, which lost 0 bases and 5 bases, there was a span of 12 bases. From germline, CDR1 is SGHDT and CDR2 YYEEEE. DNA for the CDR3: TGTGCCAGCAGCTTGGCCCCAGGGAGGGATCAGCCCCAGCATTTT. Encoded protein: CASSLAPGRDQPQHF.

The chain recombines TRBV2 with TRBJ1-2; D is unclear. The germline V gene has CDR1 SNHLY and CDR2 FYNNEI. V was cut by 6 bases and J by 4 bases, with 6 bases left in between. The CDR3 has 11 amino acids. The CDR3 bases are TGTGCCAGCAGCGGGTTCTATGGCTACACCTTC. As protein: CASSGFYGYTF. Supplemented by reference TRBV2 and TRBJ1-2, the full variable domain reads EPEVTQTPSHQVTQMGQEVILRCVPISNHLYFYWYRQILGQKVEFLVSFYNNEISEKSEIFDDQFSVERPDGSNFTLKIRSTKLEDSAMYFCASSGFYGYTFGSGTRLTVV.

The chain is built from TRBV5-1 and TRBJ2-7; TRBD1 aligns across 9 bases. The CDR3 loop spans 18 amino acids. Germline V gene lookup returns CDR1 SGHRS and CDR2 YFSETQ. V was clipped by 4 bases and J by 2 bases; unmatched bases: 16. The CDR3 coding sequence is TGCGCCAGCAGCCCCACCCTCGGGGAGGGACAGGGCACCTACGAGCAGTACTTC. It yields the protein CASSPTLGEGQGTYEQYF.

The chain has TRBV7-8 and TRBJ2-7, with 7 nucleotides matching TRBD1. This CDR3 is 15 amino acids long. Germline V gene data show CDR1 as SGHVS and CDR2 as FQNEAQ. V shed 1 base and J 4 bases; nucleotides not matched to a gene: 7. This CDR3 is CASSLVETGLYEQYF. The CDR3 DNA follows: TGTGCCAGCAGCTTAGTTGAGACAGGGCTATACGAGCAGTACTTC.

The chain has TRBV10-3 and TRBJ1-1; no definite D call. The CDR3 is made up of 15 amino acids. Per the germline V gene, CDR1 is ENHRY and CDR2 is SYGVKD. Deletions cut 0 bases from V and 0 bases from J, with 8 bases between. CDR3 residues: CAISESDGMNTEAFF. The CDR3 nucleotides are TGTGCCATCAGTGAGTCTGACGGGATGAACACTGAAGCTTTCTTT.

This sequence joins TRBV28 and TRBJ2-4; perhaps TRBD2 as D (5 bases). The CDR3 extends over 15 amino acids. Trimming cost V 6 bases and J 5 bases, with 17 bases left between them. Germline V gives CDR1 MDHEN, CDR2 SYDVKM. The CDR3 nucleotides read TGTGCCAGCAGCCCACCGGGGTATTCCCAAAACATTCAGTACTTC. Translation gives CASSPPGYSQNIQYF.

CDR3 in DNA: TGCGCCAGCAGTGACTCAGGCCGCGGGTACACCGGGGAGCTGTTTTTT. Its translation is CASSDSGRGYTGELFF. The V call is TRBV10-1, the J call TRBJ2-2; possible D gene TRBD2, 5 bases. The length of the CDR3 is 16 residues. Germline V gene sequence: CDR1 WNHNN, CDR2 SYGVQD (reference sequence). V was clipped by 3 bases and J by 3 bases, with 14 bases between them.

This chain connects TRBV7-3 to TRBJ1-1; D is ambiguous. The ends were cut back, 5 bases at V and 2 bases at J, with 9 bases in the middle. Germline loops: CDR1 SGHTA, CDR2 FQGTGA. This CDR3 region has 13 residues. In DNA form, the CDR3 reads TGTGCCAGCAGCCCTAATCGAAACACTGAAGCTTTCTTT. This sequence encodes CASSPNRNTEAFF.

The chain joins TRBV6-5 to TRBJ1-2, with 9 bases identical to TRBD1. The junction had 9 bases not matched to a gene; V was cut back by 6 bases and J by 4 bases. This CDR3 contains 15 residues. Per the germline V gene, CDR1 is MNHEY and CDR2 is SVGAGI. The CDR3 protein is CASRNRDRALYGYTF. The CDR3 nucleotides are TGTGCCAGCAGGAACCGGGACAGGGCCCTCTATGGCTACACCTTC.

This chain's CDR3 is CASSLWGVDGANVLTF. In DNA, the CDR3 is TGTGCCAGCAGTCTCTGGGGAGTGGATGGGGCCAACGTCCTGACTTTC. V is TRBV2 and J is TRBJ2-6; TRBD2 is a possible D gene (5 bases). Germline V gene sequence: CDR1 SNHLY, CDR2 FYNNEI. CDR3 size: 16 residues. Between the trimmed V and J ends, which lost 5 bases and 3 bases, there was a span of 14 bases.

V usage is TRBV28 and J usage is TRBJ2-7; D ambiguous. The CDR3 covers 15 residues. With 5 bases removed from V and 0 bases from J, the gap between germline ends came to 14 bases. Germline CDR1 is MDHEN and CDR2 is SYDVKM. CDR3 DNA sequence: TGTGCCAGCAGTGAGACTGGTTGGAGCTCCTACGAGCAGTACTTC. It encodes CASSETGWSSYEQYF.

This chain links TRBV2 with TRBJ1-6; maybe TRBD1 (5 bases). V was shortened by 4 bases and J by 8 bases, with 12 bases between the two germline ends. CDR1 is SNHLY, CDR2 FYNNEI, per germline. The CDR3 is 14 residues long. The CDR3 region is CASSVGVIDSPLHF. CDR3 coding DNA: TGTGCCAGCAGTGTAGGGGTGATTGATTCACCCCTCCACTTT.

The V call is TRBV7-2, the J call TRBJ1-6; D gene uncertain. The CDR3 sequence is 17 residues long. V was clipped by 5 bases and J by 0 bases, with 14 bases between them. From germline, CDR1 is SGHTA and CDR2 FQGNSA. CDR3 DNA: TGTGCCAGCAGCCCCCTACAGCTCAGCTCCTATAATTCACCCCTCCACTTT. This gives the protein CASSPLQLSSYNSPLHF.

The chain combines TRBV7-9 with TRBJ2-2; D gene ambiguous. CDR3 length equals 13 residues. V was pared by 6 bases and J by 0 bases, with 5 bases between. Germline V gene lookup returns CDR1 SEHNR and CDR2 FQNEAQ (reference sequence). The CDR3 sequence is CASRAANTGELFF. CDR3 sequence (DNA): TGTGCCAGCAGGGCCGCGAACACCGGGGAGCTGTTTTTT.